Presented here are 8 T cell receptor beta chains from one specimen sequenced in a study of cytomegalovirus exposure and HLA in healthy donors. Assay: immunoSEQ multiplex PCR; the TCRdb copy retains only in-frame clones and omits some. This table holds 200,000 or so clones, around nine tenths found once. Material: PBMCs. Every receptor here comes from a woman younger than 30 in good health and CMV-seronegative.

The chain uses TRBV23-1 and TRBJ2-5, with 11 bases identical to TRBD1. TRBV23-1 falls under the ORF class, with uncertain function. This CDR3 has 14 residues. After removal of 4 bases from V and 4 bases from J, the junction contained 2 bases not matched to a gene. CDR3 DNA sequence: TGCGCCAGCAGTCCGGGACAGGGGGTAGAGACCCAGTACTTC. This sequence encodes CASSPGQGVETQYF.

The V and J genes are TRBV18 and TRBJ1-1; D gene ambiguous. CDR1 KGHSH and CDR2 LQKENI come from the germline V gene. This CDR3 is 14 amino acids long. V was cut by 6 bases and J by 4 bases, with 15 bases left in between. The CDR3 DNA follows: TGTGCCAGCTCCCTGACGGAGGTAGTCACTGAAGCTTTCTTT. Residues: CASSLTEVVTEAFF. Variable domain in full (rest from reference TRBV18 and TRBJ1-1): NAGVMQNPRHLVRRRGQEARLRCSPMKGHSHVYWYRQLPEEGLKFMVYLQKENIIDESGMPKERFSAEFPKEGPSILRIQQVVRGDSAAYFCASSLTEVVTEAFFGQGTRLTVV.

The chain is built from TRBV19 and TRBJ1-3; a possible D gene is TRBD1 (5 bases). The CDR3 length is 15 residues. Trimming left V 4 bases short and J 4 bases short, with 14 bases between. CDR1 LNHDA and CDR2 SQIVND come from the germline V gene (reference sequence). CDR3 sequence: CASSNQRGLGNTIYF. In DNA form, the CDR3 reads TGTGCCAGTAGTAACCAGCGGGGCCTGGGAAACACCATATATTTT.

CDR3 coding DNA: TGTGCCAGCAGTTTCGTACAGGGCATGGATGGCTACACCTTC. As protein: CASSFVQGMDGYTF. The V and J genes are TRBV6-6 and TRBJ1-2; D is possibly TRBD1 (6 bases). The CDR3 spans 14 residues. Germline-derived CDR1 and CDR2 are MNHNY and SVGAGI (reference sequence). V dropped 4 bases and J dropped 6 bases, with 15 bases sitting between them.

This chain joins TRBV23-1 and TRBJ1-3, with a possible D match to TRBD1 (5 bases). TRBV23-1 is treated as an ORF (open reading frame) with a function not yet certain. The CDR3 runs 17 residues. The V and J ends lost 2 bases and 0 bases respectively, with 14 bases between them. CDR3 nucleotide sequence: TGCGCCAGCAGTCAACATGTGACAGTCGGCTCTGGAAACACCATATATTTT. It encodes CASSQHVTVGSGNTIYF.

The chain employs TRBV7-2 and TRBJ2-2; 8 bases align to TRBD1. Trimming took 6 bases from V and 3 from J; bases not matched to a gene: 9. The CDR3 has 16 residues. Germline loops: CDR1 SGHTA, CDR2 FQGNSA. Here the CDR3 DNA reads TGTGCCAGCAGACTCGGACAGGGCAGTTACACCGGGGAGCTGTTTTTT. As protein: CASRLGQGSYTGELFF.

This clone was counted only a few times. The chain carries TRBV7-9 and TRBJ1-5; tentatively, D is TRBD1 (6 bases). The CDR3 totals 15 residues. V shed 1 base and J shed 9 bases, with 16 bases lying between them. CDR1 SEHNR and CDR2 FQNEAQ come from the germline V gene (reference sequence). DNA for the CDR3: TGTGCCAGCAGCTTAGACAGGGCCGGAGCGAGGCCCCAGCATTTT. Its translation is CASSLDRAGARPQHF.

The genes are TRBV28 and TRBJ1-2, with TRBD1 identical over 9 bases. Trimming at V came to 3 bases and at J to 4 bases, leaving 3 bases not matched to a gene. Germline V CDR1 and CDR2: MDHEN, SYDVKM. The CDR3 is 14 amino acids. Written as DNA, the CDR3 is TGTGCCAGCAGTTTCCCGGGACAGGGCTATGGCTACACCTTC. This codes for CASSFPGQGYGYTF.